These T cell receptor beta chains were read from a single sample in a study of low-dose radiotherapy and immunotherapy resistance in tumors. TCRdb redid the calling of the reads with MiXCR, one entry per CDR3 protein. The sample holds about 64,000 distinct CDR3 sequences; 26% are singletons and the top ten take about 6.6%. Sequenced here: PBMCs, sampled before treatment. These receptors were taken from a male donor with rectosigmoid adenocarcinoma. The CDR3 runs from the conserved cysteine through the conserved F or W. D genes are given only for firm matches. Only some rows state a clone size, as once, few, many or a class for expanded clones.

>many|TRBJ2-2|.|13|TRBV11-2
CASSLRPAGELFF
TGTGCCAGCAGCTTAAGACCCGCCGGGGAGCTGTTTTTT
>many|TRBJ2-2|TRBD1|13|TRBV24-1
CATKTGSTGELFF
TGTGCCACTAAGACAGGGAGCACCGGGGAGCTGTTTTTT
>.|TRBJ2-7|TRBD1|15|TRBV27
CASSPRTGKAYEQYF
TGTGCCAGCAGTCCCCGGACAGGGAAGGCCTACGAGCAGTACTTC
>many|TRBJ2-5|.|12|TRBV5-6
CASSLAAGTQYF
TGTGCCAGCAGCTTGGCGGCGGGAACCCAGTACTTC
>many|TRBJ2-3|.|14|TRBV29-1
CSARKGFGTDTQYF
TGCAGCGCCCGGAAAGGGTTCGGCACAGATACGCAGTATTTT
>many|TRBJ2-3|.|15|TRBV5-1
CASSLARGDTDTQYF
TGCGCCAGCAGCTTGGCACGCGGGGACACAGATACGCAGTATTTT
>.|TRBJ2-2|.|15|TRBV6-2/TRBV6-3
CASSYVSGPTGELFF
TGTGCCAGCAGTTACGTCTCAGGTCCCACCGGGGAGCTGTTTTTT
>many|TRBJ1-2|.|12|TRBV27
CASSGLVHGYTF
TGTGCCAGCAGTGGACTCGTCCATGGCTACACCTTC
>many|TRBJ1-4|.|15|TRBV6-2/TRBV6-3
CASSYSRQSNEKLFF
TGTGCCAGCAGTTACTCTCGACAGTCTAATGAAAAACTGTTTTTT
>many|TRBJ2-5|.|11|TRBV18
CASSVAETQYF
TGTGCCAGCTCAGTGGCGGAGACCCAGTACTTC
>few|TRBJ2-7|.|13|TRBV27
CASSLYPIYEQYF
TGTGCCAGCAGTTTATACCCTATTTACGAGCAGTACTTC
>many|TRBJ1-6|.|16|TRBV7-8
CASSLAARGVFSPLHF
TGTGCCAGCAGCTTAGCGGCGAGGGGCGTTTTTTCACCCCTCCACTTT
>.|TRBJ2-2|TRBD2|17|TRBV5-3
CASSFPAGAQNTGELFF
TGTGCCAGCAGCTTCCCAGCGGGGGCGCAGAACACCGGGGAGCTGTTTTTT
>.|TRBJ2-1|.|14|TRBV5-1
CASRQGTSNNEQFF
TGCGCCAGCAGACAGGGTACGTCGAACAATGAGCAGTTCTTC
>many|TRBJ2-7|.|13|TRBV6-2/TRBV6-3
CASSFDGSYEQYF
TGTGCCAGCAGTTTTGACGGCTCCTACGAGCAGTACTTC
>many|TRBJ2-1|.|16|TRBV19
CASRITGASSYNEQFF
TGTGCCAGTAGAATAACGGGGGCTAGCTCCTACAATGAGCAGTTCTTC
>many|TRBJ2-7|.|14|TRBV29-1
CSVIREGLNYEQYF
TGCAGCGTTATTCGTGAGGGACTCAACTACGAGCAGTACTTC
>.|TRBJ1-6|.|13|TRBV27
CASRSREASPLHF
TGTGCCAGCAGAAGTAGGGAGGCTTCACCCCTCCACTTT
>many|TRBJ1-5|.|15|TRBV19
CASSMRGNSNQPQHF
TGTGCCAGTAGTATGCGGGGGAATAGCAATCAGCCCCAGCATTTT
>many|TRBJ2-3|TRBD1|18|TRBV9
CASTELDRVALGTDTQYF
TGTGCCAGCACAGAATTGGACAGGGTAGCTTTGGGCACAGATACGCAGTATTTT
>few|TRBJ1-2|.|18|TRBV7-9
CASSLAAAGEVLTDGYTF
TGTGCCAGCAGCTTAGCGGCGGCAGGGGAGGTCTTAACAGATGGTTACACCTTC
>many|TRBJ2-6|.|16|TRBV5-1
CASSLVGSSGANVLTF
TGCGCCAGCAGCTTGGTCGGCAGCTCAGGGGCCAACGTCCTGACTTTC
>many|TRBJ2-5|.|14|TRBV6-2/TRBV6-3
CASSYSFVEETQYF
TGTGCCAGCAGTTACTCGTTTGTCGAAGAGACCCAGTACTTC
>many|TRBJ2-7|.|13|TRBV28
CASSLSGDGEQYF
TGTGCCAGCAGTTTATCTGGGGATGGCGAGCAGTACTTC
>few|TRBJ2-7|TRBD2|13|TRBV28
CASSLAGPKTQYF
TGTGCCAGCAGCCTAGCGGGACCGAAAACGCAGTACTTC
>.|TRBJ2-1|TRBD2|15|TRBV15
CATGRGLAGANEQFF
TGTGCCACCGGCAGAGGTCTAGCGGGAGCGAATGAGCAGTTCTTC
>.|TRBJ1-1|.|14|TRBV10-3
CAISERQDATEAFF
TGTGCCATCAGTGAGAGGCAGGATGCCACTGAAGCTTTCTTT
>many|TRBJ1-2|.|11|TRBV6-1
CASTANYGYTF
TGTGCCAGCACAGCTAACTATGGCTACACCTTC
>many|TRBJ1-1|.|14|TRBV7-2
CASSLIGMNTEAFF
TGTGCCAGCAGCTTGATTGGGATGAACACTGAAGCTTTCTTT
>many|TRBJ2-7|.|15|TRBV5-5
CASSLSRGSPYEQYF
TGTGCCAGCAGCTTGTCTCGGGGAAGTCCCTACGAGCAGTACTTC
>many|TRBJ2-5|.|14|TRBV28
CASSLLTLQETQYF
TGTGCCAGCAGTTTATTAACTCTTCAAGAGACCCAGTACTTC
>many|TRBJ1-2|.|15|TRBV7-9
CATSRKDRRIYGYTF
TGTGCCACCTCACGAAAGGACCGAAGGATTTATGGCTACACCTTC
>.|TRBJ2-7|.|13|TRBV6-2/TRBV6-3
CATTDVSSYEQYF
TGTGCCACCACGGACGTGAGCTCCTACGAGCAGTACTTC
>many|TRBJ1-2|.|14|TRBV6-2/TRBV6-3
CASTDGGSTDGYTF
TGTGCCAGCACCGACGGGGGCTCCACCGATGGCTACACCTTC
>many|TRBJ1-5|.|13|TRBV6-2/TRBV6-3
CASSSWASQPQHF
TGTGCCAGCAGTTCGTGGGCCTCGCAGCCCCAGCATTTT
>many|TRBJ1-5|.|15|TRBV7-2
CASSLKGGSNQPQHF
TGTGCCAGCAGCTTAAAGGGTGGTAGCAATCAGCCCCAGCATTTT
>few|TRBJ2-5|.|18|TRBV25-1
CASSEMKISEGMQETQYF
TGTGCCAGCAGTGAAATGAAAATCAGTGAAGGCATGCAAGAGACCCAGTACTTC
>many|TRBJ2-5|TRBD2|16|TRBV28
CASSPTSGGLTETQYF
TGTGCCAGCAGTCCGACTAGCGGGGGCTTAACTGAGACCCAGTACTTC
>many|TRBJ2-3|.|14|TRBV5-1
CASSSGTFGDTQYF
TGCGCCAGCAGCTCCGGGACTTTCGGAGATACGCAGTATTTT
>.|TRBJ2-7|.|12|TRBV28
CASSSPTRYQYF
TGTGCCAGCAGCTCCCCCACCCGCTACCAGTACTTC
>.|TRBJ1-5|.|12|TRBV28
CASRGTNQPQHF
TGTGCCAGCAGGGGTACGAATCAGCCCCAGCATTTT
>many|TRBJ1-6|TRBD1|14|TRBV2
CASRRDSSNSPLHF
TGTGCCAGCAGAAGGGACAGCTCTAATTCACCCCTCCACTTT
>many|TRBJ1-6|TRBD1|14|TRBV7-2
CASSLTGPNSPLHF
TGTGCCAGCAGCCTGACAGGGCCTAATTCACCCCTCCACTTT
>many|TRBJ1-5|.|15|TRBV4-1
CASSQALGGNQPQHF
TGCGCCAGCAGCCAGGCCTTGGGGGGCAATCAGCCCCAGCATTTT
>many|TRBJ2-1|.|12|TRBV7-9
CASSRSPDEQFF
TGTGCCAGCAGCCGATCTCCGGATGAGCAGTTCTTC
>many|TRBJ2-5|TRBD2|15|TRBV11-2
CASRSSGTDLRAQYF
TGTGCCAGCAGGTCAAGCGGGACGGATTTGAGGGCCCAGTACTTC
>many|TRBJ2-3|TRBD2|15|TRBV6-2/TRBV6-3
CASSHGLAGVRTQYF
TGTGCCAGCAGTCACGGACTAGCGGGAGTGCGTACGCAGTATTTT
>many|TRBJ2-7|.|16|TRBV5-6
CASSLGPGSSSYEQYF
TGTGCCAGCAGCTTGGGTCCAGGGTCCAGCTCCTACGAGCAGTACTTC
>.|TRBJ2-1|.|14|TRBV5-5
CASSSGVGYNEQFF
TGTGCCAGCAGCTCAGGGGTAGGGTACAATGAGCAGTTCTTC
>few|TRBJ2-3|.|17|TRBV11-2
CASSLVISQGYTDTQYF
TGTGCCAGCAGCTTAGTCATTTCACAGGGTTACACAGATACGCAGTATTTT
>many|TRBJ1-1|.|13|TRBV18
CASSPGENTEAFF
TGTGCCAGCTCACCTGGAGAGAACACTGAAGCTTTCTTT
>many|TRBJ2-5|TRBD1|13|TRBV3-1
CASSRQGQETQYF
TGTGCCAGCAGCCGACAGGGGCAAGAGACCCAGTACTTC
>many|TRBJ2-7|.|14|TRBV28
CASSYGAGGQGGRF
TGTGCCAGCAGTTACGGGGCGGGAGGACAGGGCGGAAGATTC
>.|TRBJ2-1|.|14|TRBV4-1
CASSQDQGGIEQFF
TGCGCCAGCAGCCAAGATCAGGGAGGAATCGAGCAGTTCTTC
>.|TRBJ2-1|.|12|TRBV30
CALAVTHNEQFF
TGTGCCCTCGCAGTCACCCACAATGAGCAGTTCTTC
>few|TRBJ2-7|.|15|TRBV28
CASSPAGGPSYEQYF
TGTGCCAGCAGTCCGGCCGGCGGGCCGTCCTACGAGCAGTACTTC